The present TCR beta chain was sequenced within a study of cytomegalovirus exposure and HLA in healthy donors. General study points: Researchers reported in a later analysis that common viral pathogens appeared linked to several top clusters.

This PCR relied on a set of 60 Vbeta primers and 13 Jbeta primers. Produced via immunoSEQ multiplex PCR; TCRdb's table is partial and in-frame only. The sample holds hundreds of thousands of clones, about 90% seen once. Losses at the gene ends were 4 bases for V and 6 bases for J; bases not matched to a gene: 11. Germline V lookup: CDR1 SGHRS, CDR2 YFSETQ. This CDR3 is 16 amino acids long. A remark on this clone: The antigen is unknown.

The V and J genes are TRBV5-1 and TRBJ2-7; the match to TRBD1 covers 12 bases. The specimen sequenced was PBMCs. This sequence was found in a woman aged 18-29 years in good health and CMV-seronegative. The CDR3 DNA is TGCGCCAGCAGCGGCTGGACCGGGACAGGGGGCAGCGAGCAGTACTTC. It encodes CASSGWTGTGGSEQYF.